The 31 T cell receptor beta chains below come from one sample, sequenced in a study of T cell repertoires in cytomegalovirus infection. A single record per CDR3 protein comes from TCRdb applying MiXCR to the reads. The sample consists of hundreds of thousands of distinct CDR3 sequences, 30% to 40% of them appearing once. These TCRs' antigens remain unknown. This material consisted of cultured PBMCs, taken from culture after CMV antigen stimulation. These receptors were collected from a human donor in good health (CMV status not recorded). Some clones in this sample may be carry-over from other donors' samples.

The chain links TRBV6-2 or TRBV6-3 to TRBJ2-3, with TRBD2 as a possible D gene (5 bases). CDR3 length equals 17 residues. Trimming pared 2 bases from V and 0 bases from J, leaving 15 bases between. Germline V gene sequence: CDR1 MNHEY, CDR2 SVGEGT. The CDR3 loop reads CASSYTLRPGSTDTQYF. DNA for the CDR3: TGTGCCAGCAGTTACACCCTAAGGCCGGGGAGCACAGATACGCAGTATTTT.

The rearrangement uses TRBV5-5 and TRBJ2-1; 10 positions agree with TRBD2. CDR3 length equals 18 residues. CDR1 SGHKS and CDR2 YYEKEE come from the germline V gene (reference sequence). Trimming at V came to 0 bases and at J to 2 bases, leaving 8 bases not matched to a gene. CDR3 loop: CASSLGLAGAVPYNEQFF. As DNA, the CDR3 is TGTGCCAGCAGCTTGGGTCTAGCGGGGGCCGTACCCTACAATGAGCAGTTCTTC.

This clonotype was found a few times. The rearrangement joins TRBV12-3 or TRBV12-4 to TRBJ2-5; 10 bases map to TRBD2. The V gene end was trimmed by 5 bases and the J gene end by 2 bases; junction bases not matched to a gene: 5. This CDR3 has 15 amino acids. The CDR3 region is CASSRGTSVQETQYF. The DNA of the CDR3 is TGTGCCAGCAGTCGCGGGACTAGCGTGCAAGAGACCCAGTACTTC.

This clonotype was counted many times. This rearrangement joins TRBV7-2 to TRBJ2-3; TRBD1 or TRBD2 may be the D gene (6 bases each). The germline V and J ends were trimmed by 3 bases and 1 base, with 20 bases remaining between them. This CDR3 is built from 18 residues. Germline V gene lookup returns CDR1 SGHTA and CDR2 FQGNSA. The DNA for the CDR3 is TGTGCCAGCAGCTTCCGGAAGGGGGGAGGCCATCGCACAGATACGCAGTATTTT. Translation gives CASSFRKGGGHRTDTQYF.

The rearrangement uses TRBV4-1 and TRBJ1-1; a weak D match, TRBD1 (5 bases). The CDR3 loop spans 13 amino acids. V lost 2 bases, J lost 4 bases, and 8 bases lay in between. Germline V lookup: CDR1 MGHRA, CDR2 YSYEKL. The CDR3 sequence is CASSQPRVTEAFF. DNA of the CDR3: TGCGCCAGCAGCCAACCCAGGGTCACTGAAGCTTTCTTT.

This chain links TRBV7-6 with TRBJ2-1, with D perhaps TRBD2 (6 bases). The germline gives CDR1 SGHVS, CDR2 FNYEAQ. V was cut by 5 bases and J by 2 bases, with 10 bases left in between. This CDR3 has 14 amino acids. The CDR3: CASSRRDTYNEQFF. Here the CDR3 DNA reads TGTGCCAGCAGCCGGCGGGATACCTACAATGAGCAGTTCTTC.

This clonotype was seen a handful of times. The gene calls are TRBV7-8 and TRBJ2-3, with 7 nucleotides matching TRBD2. The ends lost 3 bases at V and 4 bases at J; junction bases unmatched: 10. Germline-derived CDR1 and CDR2 are SGHVS and FQNEAQ. This CDR3 is 16 amino acids long. CDR3 sequence (DNA): TGTGCCAGCAGCTTTAGCGGGTCCCCTATGGCAGATACGCAGTATTTT. Its translation: CASSFSGSPMADTQYF.

This clonotype was detected a few times. V usage is TRBV15 and J usage is TRBJ1-5, with a possible D match to TRBD1 (6 bases). The CDR3 covers 13 residues. Trimming took 7 bases from V and 5 from J, leaving 12 bases between them. The germline V gene encodes CDR1 LNHNV and CDR2 YYDKDF (reference sequence). For the CDR3, the DNA is TGTGCCACCACCCGGGACATCTATCAGCCCCAGCATTTT. Translated, it gives CATTRDIYQPQHF.

This clonotype turned up a few times. The chain employs TRBV7-2 and TRBJ1-6; D not resolved. CDR1 and CDR2 (germline): SGHTA, FQGNSA. Trimming removed 8 bases from V and 7 bases from J, with 12 bases in between. The CDR3 sequence is 13 residues long. The CDR3 sequence is CASEREANSPLHF. Written as DNA, the CDR3 is TGTGCCAGCGAGCGCGAAGCCAATTCACCCCTCCACTTT.

This clonotype has only a few counts. The chain couples TRBV6-2 or TRBV6-3 to TRBJ2-6; 7 bases are shared with TRBD2. The CDR3 covers 18 residues. CDR1 is MNHEY, CDR2 SVGEGT, per germline. V gave up 7 bases and J gave up 0 bases; unmatched junction bases: 12. CDR3 sequence (DNA): TGTGCCAGCACTCGATACCGTCCGGGAGGCTCTGGGGCCAACGTCCTGACTTTC. This codes for CASTRYRPGGSGANVLTF.

The V gene is TRBV6-1, the J gene TRBJ2-5; D might be TRBD1 or TRBD2, each matching 5 bases. CDR3 size: 15 residues. CDR1 MNHNS and CDR2 SASEGT come from the germline V gene. The germline V and J ends were trimmed by 4 bases and 0 bases, with 12 bases remaining between them. The CDR3 is CASSALGDHQETQYF. In DNA, the CDR3 is TGTGCCAGCAGTGCCCTAGGGGACCACCAAGAGACCCAGTACTTC.

This clonotype has more than one count but fewer than ten. The chain recombines TRBV7-2 with TRBJ2-2, with D possibly being TRBD1 (6 bases). V was clipped by 3 bases and J by 6 bases, with 20 bases between them. Germline CDR1 and CDR2: SGHTA and FQGNSA. The CDR3 runs 17 residues. CDR3 DNA sequence: TGTGCCAGCAGCTTGCAGCCGGGAAAAAGGGGGTCCGGGGAGCTGTTTTTT. Translated: CASSLQPGKRGSGELFF.

This chain joins TRBV5-6 and TRBJ2-1, with 8 bases aligning to TRBD2. The CDR3 is made up of 15 amino acids. Germline assignment: CDR1 SGHDT and CDR2 YYEEEE. J lost 8 bases, V lost 9 bases, and 16 bases had no gene match. The CDR3 sequence is CATKGTTSGGHEQFF. The CDR3 nucleotides are TGTGCCACCAAAGGGACGACGAGCGGGGGACATGAGCAGTTCTTC.

This chain joins TRBV29-1 and TRBJ2-1; possibly TRBD1 or TRBD2 for D (6 bases each). The CDR3 extends over 14 amino acids. V lost 3 bases and J 8 bases, leaving 17 bases between the germline ends. CDR1 and CDR2 from the germline V gene are SQVTM and ANQGSEA. Here the CDR3 reads CSVEDRGRQYEQFF. CDR3 nucleotide sequence: TGCAGCGTTGAGGACCGGGGGCGTCAGTATGAGCAGTTCTTC.

This chain joins TRBV20-1 and TRBJ2-5; TRBD1 might be the D (6 bases). Germline V gene sequence: CDR1 DFQATT, CDR2 SNEGSKA (reference sequence). The CDR3 covers 14 residues. Trimming took off 5 bases at V and 2 bases at J, with 15 bases between the two ends. CDR3: CSAPLRGTQETQYF. The DNA of the CDR3 is TGCAGTGCTCCCCTGAGGGGGACACAAGAGACCCAGTACTTC.

This rearrangement joins TRBV2 to TRBJ2-3; possibly TRBD2 for D (6 bases). Trimming took off 1 base at V and 7 bases at J, with 21 bases between the two ends. The CDR3 is made up of 17 amino acids. From germline, CDR1 is SNHLY and CDR2 FYNNEI. CDR3 bases: TGTGCCAGCAGTGAAGAGGCGGGACCGCTGGGGCTAAATACGCAGTATTTT. Translation: CASSEEAGPLGLNTQYF.

This clonotype came up a few times. V is TRBV7-9 and J is TRBJ2-3; no firm D call. The CDR3 spans 15 residues. CDR1 is SEHNR, CDR2 FQNEAQ, per germline (reference sequence). V was trimmed by 4 bases and J by 6 bases, leaving 17 bases between them. The CDR3: CASSSAALPPDTQYF. The CDR3, as DNA: TGTGCCAGCAGCTCGGCGGCTCTCCCCCCGGATACGCAGTATTTT.

V and J are TRBV20-1 and TRBJ2-3; 7 bases align to TRBD2. V lost 7 bases to trimming and J lost 3 bases; unmatched junction nucleotides: 7. In germline, CDR1 is DFQATT, CDR2 SNEGSKA (reference sequence). This CDR3 has 13 amino acids. The CDR3 region is CSESREWTDTQYF. CDR3 sequence (DNA): TGCAGTGAGTCGCGGGAGTGGACAGATACGCAGTATTTT.

J is TRBJ1-5 and V is TRBV7-6; D is ambiguous. V was clipped by 4 bases and J by 9 bases, with 13 bases between them. The CDR3 totals 13 residues. Germline CDR1 is SGHVS and CDR2 is FNYEAQ. The CDR3 nucleotides read TGTGCCAGCAGCTCCACCCTCGCGGGGCCCCAGCATTTT. As protein: CASSSTLAGPQHF.

This clonotype was counted at least ten times. This chain joins TRBV12-3 or TRBV12-4 and TRBJ2-7; unclear D gene. Trimming removed 3 bases from V and 3 bases from J, with 15 bases in between. CDR3 length: 15 amino acids. CDR3 region: CASSFSSPGIYEQYF. CDR3 sequence (DNA): TGTGCCAGCAGTTTTTCTTCCCCAGGAATCTACGAGCAGTACTTC.

The V call is TRBV6-2 or TRBV6-3, the J call TRBJ1-2; D remains unclear. The CDR3 has 12 amino acids. V shed 8 bases and J shed 7 bases, with 14 bases lying between them. The V gene's germline CDR1 is MNHEY and CDR2 SVGEGT. CDR3 DNA sequence: TGTGCCAGCCGAGGGCGGCTATCTGGCTACACCTTC. This codes for CASRGRLSGYTF.

As regards this clonotype: Compared with germline, one end of the junction differs, possibly owing to a read error. This chain links TRBV27 with TRBJ2-7, with 8 bases fitting TRBD1. This CDR3 region has 16 residues. Germline CDR1 is MNHEY and CDR2 is SMNVEV (reference sequence). CDR3 in amino acids: CASSLSTGETSFEQYF. CDR3 bases: TGTGCCAGCAGTTTATCGACAGGGGAAACCTCCTTCGAGCAGTACTTC.

V and J are TRBV7-2 and TRBJ2-7; tentative D call: TRBD2 (5 bases). Germline CDR1 SGHTA, CDR2 FQGNSA. The ends were cut back, 1 base at V and 0 bases at J, with 10 bases in the middle. There are 15 residues in the CDR3. As DNA, the CDR3 is TGTGCCAGCAGCTTAGTCCCGGGGAACTCCTACGAGCAGTACTTC. As protein: CASSLVPGNSYEQYF.

This clonotype has more than one count but fewer than ten. V is TRBV7-9 and J is TRBJ2-7, with D perhaps given as TRBD1 or TRBD2 (5 bases each). This CDR3 region has 14 residues. Germline V gives CDR1 SEHNR, CDR2 FQNEAQ (reference sequence). Between the trimmed V and J ends, which lost 5 bases and 5 bases, there was a span of 16 bases. CDR3 loop: CASSLGTWNDEQYF. The CDR3 nucleotides read TGTGCCAGCAGCCTAGGGACGTGGAACGACGAGCAGTACTTC.

This clonotype has only a few counts. This chain uses TRBV29-1 with TRBJ2-3, with D unresolved. This CDR3 is built from 10 residues. CDR1 and CDR2 (germline): SQVTM, ANQGSEA. V shed 4 bases and J shed 7 bases, with 6 bases lying between them. CDR3 loop: CSVGVNTQYF. The CDR3 region has the DNA TGCAGCGTTGGGGTGAATACGCAGTATTTT.

There are many counts of this clonotype. The V call is TRBV7-8, the J call TRBJ1-1; 8 bases align to TRBD1. The CDR3 is 19 residues long. Germline-derived CDR1 and CDR2 are SGHVS and FQNEAQ. Trimming cost V 3 bases and J 0 bases; bases outside gene matches: 15. CDR3: CASSFRGKTGGALNTEAFF. Here the CDR3 DNA reads TGTGCCAGCAGCTTCAGGGGTAAAACAGGGGGAGCCCTGAACACTGAAGCTTTCTTT. Drawing the rest from reference TRBV7-8 and TRBJ1-1, the complete variable domain is GAGVSQSPRYKVAKRGQDVALRCDPISGHVSLFWYQQALGQGPEFLTYFQNEAQLDKSGLPSDRFFAERPEGSVSTLKIQRTQQEDSAVYLCASSFRGKTGGALNTEAFFGQGTRLTVV.

The chain is built from TRBV6-5 and TRBJ2-3; the D gene is possibly TRBD1 (6 bases). Germline V gives CDR1 MNHEY, CDR2 SVGAGI. The ends were cut back, 2 bases at V and 2 bases at J, with 8 bases in the middle. The CDR3 is 14 amino acids. The CDR3 region is CASSYRGTTDTQYF. The DNA for the CDR3 is TGTGCCAGCAGTTACAGGGGGACCACAGATACGCAGTATTTT.

This clonotype has a single count. The chain employs TRBV18 and TRBJ2-7; 9 nucleotides align to TRBD2. Looked up from germline, CDR1 is KGHSH and CDR2 is LQKENI. V lost 2 bases to trimming and J lost 2 bases; unmatched junction nucleotides: 4. This CDR3 spans 15 amino acids. CDR3 residues: CASSPGTSFPYEQYF. The DNA for the CDR3 is TGTGCCAGCTCACCAGGGACTAGCTTCCCCTACGAGCAGTACTTC.

The rearrangement uses TRBV10-1 and TRBJ1-1; TRBD1 is a possible D gene (5 bases). V dropped 0 bases and J dropped 6 bases, with 8 bases sitting between them. This CDR3 is built from 13 residues. Germline assignment: CDR1 WNHNN and CDR2 SYGVQD (reference sequence). In DNA form, the CDR3 reads TGCGCCAGCAGTGAGTCGATGACAGCTGAAGCTTTCTTT. As protein: CASSESMTAEAFF.

The genes are TRBV2 and TRBJ2-5; tentative D call: TRBD2 (6 bases). Between the trimmed V and J ends, which lost 6 bases and 4 bases, there was a span of 24 bases. The CDR3 has 17 amino acids. Germline CDR1 is SNHLY and CDR2 is FYNNEI. CDR3 nucleotide sequence: TGTGCCAGCAGCCGCCGGCGGGTCCTAGCGATTAGAGAGACCCAGTACTTC. Residues: CASSRRRVLAIRETQYF.

The table lists this clonotype with many counts. The chain is built from TRBV6-2 or TRBV6-3 and TRBJ2-7; 9 nucleotides align to TRBD1. CDR3 length: 13 residues. Germline V gives CDR1 MNHEY, CDR2 SVGEGT. The V and J ends lost 6 bases and 2 bases, in that order; junction bases with no gene match: 2. The CDR3 coding sequence is TGTGCCAGCAGCCGGACAGGGGCCTACGAGCAGTACTTC. Its protein product is CASSRTGAYEQYF.